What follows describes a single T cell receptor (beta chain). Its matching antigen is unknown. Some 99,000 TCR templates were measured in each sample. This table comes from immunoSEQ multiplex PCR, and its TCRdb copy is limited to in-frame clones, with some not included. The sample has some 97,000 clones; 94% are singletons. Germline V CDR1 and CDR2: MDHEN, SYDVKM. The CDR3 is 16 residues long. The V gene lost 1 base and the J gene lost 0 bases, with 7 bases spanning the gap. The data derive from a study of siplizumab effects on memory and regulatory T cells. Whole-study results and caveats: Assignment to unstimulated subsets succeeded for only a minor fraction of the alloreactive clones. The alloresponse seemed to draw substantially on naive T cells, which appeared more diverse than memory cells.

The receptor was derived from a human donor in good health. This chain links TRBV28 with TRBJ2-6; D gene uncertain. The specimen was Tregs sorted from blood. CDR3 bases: TGTGCCAGCAGTTTATTTTACAACTCTGGGGCCAACGTCCTGACTTTC. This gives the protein CASSLFYNSGANVLTF.